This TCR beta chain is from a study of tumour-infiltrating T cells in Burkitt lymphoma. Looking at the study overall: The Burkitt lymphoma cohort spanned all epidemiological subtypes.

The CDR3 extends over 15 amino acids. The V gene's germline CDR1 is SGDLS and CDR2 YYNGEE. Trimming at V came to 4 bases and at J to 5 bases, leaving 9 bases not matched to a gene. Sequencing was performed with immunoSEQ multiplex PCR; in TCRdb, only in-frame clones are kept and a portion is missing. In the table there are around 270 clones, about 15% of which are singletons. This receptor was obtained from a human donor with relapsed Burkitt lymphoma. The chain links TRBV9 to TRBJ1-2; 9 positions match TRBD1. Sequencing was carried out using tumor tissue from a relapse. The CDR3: CASSPTGTGSYGYTF. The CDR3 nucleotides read TGTGCCAGCAGCCCAACCGGGACAGGGAGTTATGGCTACACCTTC.